Shown below are 29 T cell receptor beta chains from a single sample sequenced in a study of radiotherapy plus CTLA-4 blockade in lung cancer. Produced via immunoSEQ multiplex PCR; TCRdb's table is partial and in-frame only. In the table there are tens of thousands of clones, roughly three quarters of which are singletons. The sample here was peripheral blood, taken from a patient treated with radiotherapy plus ipilimumab. The receptors shown here come from a human donor with non-small cell lung cancer that progressed on radiotherapy plus ipilimumab.

This sequence joins TRBV20-1 and TRBJ2-4; D gene unclear. The V end was cut by 3 bases, the J end by 12 bases, with 9 bases between. The CDR3 has 10 residues. In germline, CDR1 is DFQATT, CDR2 SNEGSKA (reference sequence). The CDR3 protein is CSARVGRQYF. CDR3 DNA: TGCAGTGCTAGGGTAGGGCGTCAGTACTTC.

CDR3: CASSVDNSYNEQFF. The CDR3 DNA sequence: TGTGCCAGCAGCGTGGACAACTCCTACAATGAGCAGTTCTTC. V gene TRBV9 combines with J gene TRBJ2-1; TRBD1 might be the D (5 bases). Germline values: CDR1 SGDLS, CDR2 YYNGEE. The CDR3 covers 14 residues. V lost 2 bases and J 0 bases, leaving 6 bases between the germline ends. The variable domain in full, completed from reference TRBV9 and TRBJ2-1, reads DSGVTQTPKHLITATGQRVTLRCSPRSGDLSVYWYQQSLDQGLQFLIQYYNGEERAKGNILERFSAQQFPDLHSELNLSSLELGDSALYFCASSVDNSYNEQFFGPGTRLTVL.

The chain recombines TRBV4-1 with TRBJ1-1, with TRBD1 matching 12 bases. CDR3 length equals 22 residues. In germline, CDR1 is MGHRA, CDR2 YSYEKL. V lost 1 base, J lost 0 bases, and 18 bases stayed unmatched. The CDR3 region has the DNA TGCGCCAGCAGCCAAGCCCCTCCGGGACAGGGGGCGTCCCGGTATTTGAACACTGAAGCTTTCTTT. Amino acids: CASSQAPPGQGASRYLNTEAFF.

The sample holds a few counts of this clone. The V gene is TRBV4-1, the J gene TRBJ2-5, with a tentative D call TRBD2 (6 bases). The CDR3 length is 15 residues. The V and J ends lost 2 bases and 4 bases respectively, with 14 bases between them. Germline V lookup: CDR1 MGHRA, CDR2 YSYEKL. In DNA, the CDR3 is TGCGCCAGCAGCCAAACGCCGGGGGACCGAGAGACCCAGTACTTC. It yields the protein CASSQTPGDRETQYF.

This sequence joins TRBV10-3 and TRBJ2-2; D not certain. The CDR3 covers 13 residues. Germline assignment: CDR1 ENHRY and CDR2 SYGVKD. V was cut by 6 bases and J by 8 bases, with 13 bases left in between. CDR3 amino acids: CAIRRQVNGELFF. In DNA form, the CDR3 reads TGTGCCATCAGAAGACAAGTAAATGGGGAGCTGTTTTTT.

The gene calls are TRBV5-1 and TRBJ2-7, with D possibly TRBD2 on 6 matching bases. CDR1 is SGHRS, CDR2 YFSETQ, per germline. V was clipped by 7 bases and J by 6 bases, with 20 bases between them. This CDR3 has 14 amino acids. In nucleotides, the CDR3 is TGCGCCAGCCGAGAGACGGACTATTCTCCCGAGCAGTACTTC. It is translated as CASRETDYSPEQYF.

CDR3 protein: CASSTTEPYSNQPQHF. The DNA of the CDR3 is TGTGCCAGTAGTACAACAGAGCCCTATAGCAATCAGCCCCAGCATTTT. The chain recombines TRBV19 with TRBJ1-5; no definite D call. Germline V gene lookup returns CDR1 LNHDA and CDR2 SQIVND (reference sequence). The CDR3 totals 16 residues. V dropped 4 bases and J dropped 0 bases, with 13 bases sitting between them. The variable domain in full, with the rest retrieved from reference TRBV19 and TRBJ1-5, is DGGITQSPKYLFRKEGQNVTLSCEQNLNHDAMYWYRQDPGQGLRLIYYSQIVNDFQKGDIAEGYSVSREKKESFPLTVTSAQKNPTAFYLCASSTTEPYSNQPQHFGDGTRLSIL.

The chain uses TRBV7-9 and TRBJ2-3; TRBD2 might be the D (5 bases). Germline CDR1 and CDR2: SEHNR and FQNEAQ (reference sequence). CDR3 length equals 15 residues. V dropped 0 bases and J dropped 2 bases, with 9 bases sitting between them. The CDR3 loop reads CASSLALDYTDTQYF. The CDR3 bases are TGTGCCAGCAGCTTAGCCCTCGACTACACAGATACGCAGTATTTT. The whole variable domain, filled in from reference TRBV7-9 and TRBJ2-3, reads DTGVSQNPRHKITKRGQNVTFRCDPISEHNRLYWYRQTLGQGPEFLTYFQNEAQLEKSRLLSDRFSAERPKGSFSTLEIQRTEQGDSAMYLCASSLALDYTDTQYFGPGTRLTVL.

V gene TRBV19 combines with J gene TRBJ2-1, with D possibly matching TRBD2 (6 bases). Trimming took off 1 base at V and 9 bases at J, with 16 bases between the two ends. CDR3 size: 15 residues. Germline V CDR1 and CDR2: LNHDA, SQIVND (reference sequence). In DNA, the CDR3 is TGTGCCAGTAGTATAGGACTAGGGCTCTCCGGTGAGCAGTTCTTC. This encodes CASSIGLGLSGEQFF.

The rearrangement links TRBV2 to TRBJ2-7; 8 nucleotides align to TRBD1. The CDR3 loop spans 15 amino acids. V shed 5 bases and J 1 base; nucleotides not matched to a gene: 7. Germline V CDR1 and CDR2: SNHLY, FYNNEI. The chain's CDR3 is CASSLGQGRSYEQYF. The CDR3, as DNA: TGTGCCAGCAGTCTAGGACAGGGCCGATCCTACGAGCAGTACTTC.

This sequence joins TRBV4-3 and TRBJ1-1; the match to TRBD1 covers 7 bases. The germline V gene has CDR1 LGHNA and CDR2 YSLEER. With 2 bases clipped from V and 4 bases from J, the junction kept 4 bases outside the gene matches. The CDR3 sequence is 14 residues long. CDR3 sequence (DNA): TGCGCCAGCAGCCAATGGACAGGACCCACTGAAGCTTTCTTT. Protein: CASSQWTGPTEAFF.

The gene calls are TRBV10-3 and TRBJ2-2; 9 bases fit TRBD1. The CDR3 is 16 residues long. The V gene end was trimmed by 6 bases and the J gene end by 6 bases; junction bases not matched to a gene: 11. Looked up from germline, CDR1 is ENHRY and CDR2 is SYGVKD. CDR3 region: CAIRPAGTGSAGELFF. The CDR3 DNA is TGTGCCATCAGACCCGCCGGGACAGGGTCTGCCGGGGAGCTGTTTTTT.

This chain joins TRBV5-6 and TRBJ1-5; D unresolved. This CDR3 is 13 amino acids long. Trimming removed 4 bases from V and 6 bases from J, with 11 bases in between. Germline CDR1 SGHDT, CDR2 YYEEEE. The CDR3 here is CASSLTHTQPQHF. DNA of the CDR3: TGTGCCAGCAGCCTGACCCATACTCAGCCCCAGCATTTT.

The chain recombines TRBV28 with TRBJ1-2; 8 nucleotides match TRBD1. Trimming removed 7 bases from V and 2 bases from J; junction bases left unmatched: 6. The CDR3 runs 14 residues. Germline lookup yields CDR1 MDHEN and CDR2 SYDVKM. The CDR3: CASTSTGENYGYTF. CDR3 DNA: TGTGCCAGCACGTCGACAGGGGAGAACTATGGCTACACCTTC.

The chain has TRBV5-1 and TRBJ2-2; D is uncertain. CDR3 length equals 12 residues. CDR1 SGHRS and CDR2 YFSETQ come from the germline V gene. V was pared by 1 base and J by 2 bases, with 0 bases between. The CDR3 is CASSLNTGELFF. CDR3 in DNA: TGCGCCAGCAGCTTGAACACCGGGGAGCTGTTTTTT.

The rearrangement joins TRBV30 to TRBJ1-1, with a tentative D call TRBD1 (5 bases). Trimming pared 4 bases from V and 8 bases from J, leaving 26 bases between. The V gene's germline CDR1 is GTSNPN and CDR2 SVGIG (reference sequence). The CDR3 consists of 16 residues. For the CDR3, the DNA is TGTGCCTGGAACAATTTTGCAGGGTATACGGGTCGAGAAGCTTTCTTT. It codes for CAWNNFAGYTGREAFF.

This clone was found a few times. The V and J genes are TRBV19 and TRBJ1-4; 11 bases are shared with TRBD1. Per the germline V gene, CDR1 is LNHDA and CDR2 is SQIVND (reference sequence). CDR3 length: 16 residues. Germline trimming cut 5 bases from V and 9 bases from J; bases unmatched to any gene: 11. The CDR3 region is CASSPGQGAHLQKLFF. In nucleotides, the CDR3 is TGTGCCAGTAGTCCCGGACAGGGGGCTCATTTGCAAAAACTGTTTTTT.

The rearrangement uses TRBV4-1 and TRBJ2-1, with D tentatively TRBD2 (5 bases). Trimming took off 0 bases at V and 13 bases at J, with 22 bases between the two ends. The CDR3 has 16 amino acids. Germline loops: CDR1 MGHRA, CDR2 YSYEKL. CDR3 DNA: TGCGCCAGCAGCCAAGATCAATCTTCTGTAGGGAGAAGCCAGTTCTTC. This codes for CASSQDQSSVGRSQFF.

The chain recombines TRBV5-6 with TRBJ1-1; no firm D call. The CDR3 is 13 amino acids. Germline lookup yields CDR1 SGHDT and CDR2 YYEEEE. The V gene lost 3 bases and the J gene lost 7 bases, with 13 bases spanning the gap. The CDR3 loop is CASSSRGGYEAFF. DNA for the CDR3: TGTGCCAGCAGCTCCCGCGGCGGGTATGAAGCTTTCTTT.

V usage is TRBV15 and J usage is TRBJ2-1, with 9 bases lining up with TRBD2. V was clipped by 4 bases and J by 1 base; unmatched bases: 8. Germline V lookup: CDR1 LNHNV, CDR2 YYDKDF (reference sequence). The CDR3 runs 17 residues. CDR3 region: CATSKAAGGTSYNEQFF. The CDR3 nucleotides read TGTGCCACCAGCAAGGCGGCGGGGGGGACATCCTACAATGAGCAGTTCTTC.

Sample share makes this clone medium-sized. This chain uses TRBV9 with TRBJ2-3; TRBD2 matches 11 bases. Germline lookup yields CDR1 SGDLS and CDR2 YYNGEE. J gave up 2 bases and V 3 bases, and 5 bases lay outside the gene matches. This CDR3 is 16 amino acids long. The CDR3 region is CASSGGTSGSTDTQYF. CDR3 in DNA: TGTGCCAGCAGCGGGGGGACTAGCGGTTCCACAGATACGCAGTATTTT. The complete variable domain, with remaining parts taken from reference TRBV9 and TRBJ2-3, reads DSGVTQTPKHLITATGQRVTLRCSPRSGDLSVYWYQQSLDQGLQFLIQYYNGEERAKGNILERFSAQQFPDLHSELNLSSLELGDSALYFCASSGGTSGSTDTQYFGPGTRLTVL.

The genes are TRBV19 and TRBJ2-7; tentatively, D is TRBD2 (5 bases). CDR1 and CDR2 (germline): LNHDA, SQIVND (reference sequence). The germline V and J ends were trimmed by 3 bases and 2 bases, with 11 bases remaining between them. The CDR3 consists of 14 residues. CDR3 amino acids: CASSIGPGTYEQYF. CDR3 nucleotides: TGTGCCAGTAGTATTGGCCCGGGAACCTACGAGCAGTACTTC.

The chain recombines TRBV7-6 with TRBJ2-7; 7 bases are a match to TRBD2. J was trimmed by 7 bases and V by 4 bases; bases with no gene match: 7. From germline, CDR1 is SGHVS and CDR2 FNYEAQ. The CDR3 totals 13 residues. The CDR3 is CASSSTGGREQYF. CDR3 bases: TGTGCCAGCAGCTCGACCGGGGGGAGGGAGCAGTACTTC.

This clone was detected only once. The chain employs TRBV5-8 and TRBJ1-4, with D perhaps matching TRBD1 (6 bases). The germline gives CDR1 SGHTS, CDR2 YDEGEE. CDR3 length equals 13 residues. V gave up 5 bases and J gave up 6 bases, with 11 bases separating them. The DNA of the CDR3 is TGTGCCAGCAGGGGGGCAACGGATGAAAAACTGTTTTTT. The encoded protein is CASRGATDEKLFF.

The genes are TRBV6-6 and TRBJ1-5; D unclear. The V gene's germline CDR1 is MNHNY and CDR2 SVGAGI (reference sequence). The V end was cut by 6 bases, the J end by 4 bases, with 10 bases between. The length of the CDR3 is 13 residues. CDR3 DNA: TGTGCCAGCAGCCGTACCGAAAATCAGCCCCAGCATTTT. Translated: CASSRTENQPQHF.

V gene TRBV7-2 combines with J gene TRBJ2-2; 10 nucleotides align to TRBD1. The CDR3 sequence is 16 residues long. Germline V gene sequence: CDR1 SGHTA, CDR2 FQGNSA. V shed 3 bases, J shed 7 bases, and the junction held 8 bases outside the gene matches. The CDR3: CASSFRQGARNGELFF. The DNA of the CDR3 is TGTGCCAGCAGCTTTAGACAGGGGGCGCGTAACGGGGAGCTGTTTTTT. The full variable domain, completed using reference TRBV7-2 and TRBJ2-2, is GAGVSQSPSNKVTEKGKDVELRCDPISGHTALYWYRQSLGQGLEFLIYFQGNSAPDKSGLPSDRFSAERTGGSVSTLTIQRTQQEDSAVYLCASSFRQGARNGELFFGEGSRLTVL.

The V and J genes are TRBV5-1 and TRBJ2-7; TRBD1 agrees at 10 bases. This CDR3 is built from 14 residues. The trim removed 4 bases at V and 7 bases at J, leaving 8 bases unmatched. CDR1 is SGHRS and CDR2 is YFSETQ in the germline V gene. CDR3 nucleotide sequence: TGCGCCAGCAGCGCGACCGGGACAGGGGCTGAGCAGTACTTC. Translating gives CASSATGTGAEQYF.

This clone came up once. This sequence joins TRBV30 and TRBJ1-3; D may be TRBD1 (5 bases). The CDR3 totals 14 residues. Trimming removed 1 base at V and 2 bases at J, with 9 bases between. Germline V gene sequence: CDR1 GTSNPN, CDR2 SVGIG (reference sequence). Written as DNA, the CDR3 is TGTGCCTGGAGTGAGGGGAACCCTGGAAACACCATATATTTT. This gives the protein CAWSEGNPGNTIYF.

The chain employs TRBV6-5 and TRBJ1-6; D remains unclear. V was clipped by 7 bases and J by 2 bases, with 6 bases between them. Germline V gene data show CDR1 as MNHEY and CDR2 as SVGAGI. The CDR3 runs 13 residues. CDR3 nucleotides: TGTGCCAGCATGGAAACCTATAATTCACCCCTCCACTTT. Residues: CASMETYNSPLHF.